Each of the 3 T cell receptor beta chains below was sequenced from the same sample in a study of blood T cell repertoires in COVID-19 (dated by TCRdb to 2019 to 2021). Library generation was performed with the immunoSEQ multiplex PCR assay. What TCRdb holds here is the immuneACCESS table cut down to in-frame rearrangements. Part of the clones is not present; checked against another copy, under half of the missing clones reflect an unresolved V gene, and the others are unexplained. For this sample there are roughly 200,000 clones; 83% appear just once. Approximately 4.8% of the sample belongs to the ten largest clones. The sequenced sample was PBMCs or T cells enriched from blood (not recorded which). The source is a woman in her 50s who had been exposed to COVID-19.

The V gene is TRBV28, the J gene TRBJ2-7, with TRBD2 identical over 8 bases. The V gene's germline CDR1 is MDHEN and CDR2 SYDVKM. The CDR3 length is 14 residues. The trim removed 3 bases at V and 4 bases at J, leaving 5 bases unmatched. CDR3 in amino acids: CASSFERGLYEQYF. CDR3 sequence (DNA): TGTGCCAGCAGTTTTGAGCGGGGGTTGTACGAGCAGTACTTC.

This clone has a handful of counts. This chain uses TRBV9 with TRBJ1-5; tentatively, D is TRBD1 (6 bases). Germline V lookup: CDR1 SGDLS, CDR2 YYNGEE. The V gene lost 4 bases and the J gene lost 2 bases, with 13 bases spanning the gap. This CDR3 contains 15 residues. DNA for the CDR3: TGTGCCAGCAGCCGGGACATCCAGGGCAATCAGCCCCAGCATTTT. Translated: CASSRDIQGNQPQHF.

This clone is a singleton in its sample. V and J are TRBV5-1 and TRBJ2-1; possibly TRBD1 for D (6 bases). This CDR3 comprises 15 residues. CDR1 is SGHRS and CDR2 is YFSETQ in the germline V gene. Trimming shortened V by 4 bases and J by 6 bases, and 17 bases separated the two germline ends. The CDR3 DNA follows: TGCGCCAGCAGCGGGGACACCTTCACGTTCAATGAGCAGTTCTTC. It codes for CASSGDTFTFNEQFF.